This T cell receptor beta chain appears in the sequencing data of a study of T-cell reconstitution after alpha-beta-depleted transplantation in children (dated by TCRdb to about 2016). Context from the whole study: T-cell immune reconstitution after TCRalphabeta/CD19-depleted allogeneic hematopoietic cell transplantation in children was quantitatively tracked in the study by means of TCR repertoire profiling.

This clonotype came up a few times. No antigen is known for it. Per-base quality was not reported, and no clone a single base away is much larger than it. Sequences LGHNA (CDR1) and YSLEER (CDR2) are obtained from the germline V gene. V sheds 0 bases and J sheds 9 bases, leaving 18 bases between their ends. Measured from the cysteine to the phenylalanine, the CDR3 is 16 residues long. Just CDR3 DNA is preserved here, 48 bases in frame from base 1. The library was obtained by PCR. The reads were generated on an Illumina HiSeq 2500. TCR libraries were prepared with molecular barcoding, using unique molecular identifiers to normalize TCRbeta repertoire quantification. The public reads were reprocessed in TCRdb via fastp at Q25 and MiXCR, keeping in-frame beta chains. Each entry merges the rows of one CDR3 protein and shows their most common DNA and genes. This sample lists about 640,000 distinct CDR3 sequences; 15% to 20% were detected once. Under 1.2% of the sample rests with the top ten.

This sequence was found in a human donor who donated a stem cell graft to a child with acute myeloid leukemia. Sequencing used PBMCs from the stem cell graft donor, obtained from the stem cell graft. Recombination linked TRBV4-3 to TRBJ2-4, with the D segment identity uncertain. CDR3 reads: CASSQEREGSLCIQYF. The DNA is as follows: TGCGCCAGCAGCCAAGAGAGAGAAGGGTCTTTATGCATTCAGTACTTC.